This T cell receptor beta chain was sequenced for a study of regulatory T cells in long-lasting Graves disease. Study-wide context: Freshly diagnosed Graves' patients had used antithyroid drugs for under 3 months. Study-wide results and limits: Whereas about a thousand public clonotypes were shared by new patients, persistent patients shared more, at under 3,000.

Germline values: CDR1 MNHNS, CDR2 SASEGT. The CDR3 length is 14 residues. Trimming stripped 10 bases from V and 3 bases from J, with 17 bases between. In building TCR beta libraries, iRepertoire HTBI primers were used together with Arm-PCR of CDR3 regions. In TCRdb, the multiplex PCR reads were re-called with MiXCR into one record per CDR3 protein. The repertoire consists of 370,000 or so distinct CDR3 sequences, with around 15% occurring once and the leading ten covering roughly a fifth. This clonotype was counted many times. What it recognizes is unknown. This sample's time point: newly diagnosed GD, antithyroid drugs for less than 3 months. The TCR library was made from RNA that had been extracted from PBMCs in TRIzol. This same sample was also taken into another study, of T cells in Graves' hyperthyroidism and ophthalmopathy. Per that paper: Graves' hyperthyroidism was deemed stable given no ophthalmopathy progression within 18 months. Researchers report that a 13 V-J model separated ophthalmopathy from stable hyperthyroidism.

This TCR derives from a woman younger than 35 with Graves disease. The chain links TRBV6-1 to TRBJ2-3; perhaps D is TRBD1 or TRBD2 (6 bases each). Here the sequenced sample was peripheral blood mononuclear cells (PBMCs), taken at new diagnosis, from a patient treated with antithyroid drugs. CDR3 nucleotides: TGTGCCAACTCGGAACTAGGGGGGACAGATACGCAGTATTTT. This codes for CANSELGGTDTQYF.